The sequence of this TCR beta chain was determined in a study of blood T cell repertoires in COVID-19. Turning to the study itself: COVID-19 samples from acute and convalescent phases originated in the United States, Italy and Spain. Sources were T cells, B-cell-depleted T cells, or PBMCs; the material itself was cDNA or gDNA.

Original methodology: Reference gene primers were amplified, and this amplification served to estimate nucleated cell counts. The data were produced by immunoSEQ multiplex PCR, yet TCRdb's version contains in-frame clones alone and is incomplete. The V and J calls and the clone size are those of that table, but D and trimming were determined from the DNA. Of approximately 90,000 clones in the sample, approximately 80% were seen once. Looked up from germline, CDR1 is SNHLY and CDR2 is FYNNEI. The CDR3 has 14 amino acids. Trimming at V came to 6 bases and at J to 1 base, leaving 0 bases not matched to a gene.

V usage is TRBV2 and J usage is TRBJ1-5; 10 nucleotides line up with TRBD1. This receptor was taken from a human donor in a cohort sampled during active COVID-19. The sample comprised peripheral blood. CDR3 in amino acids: CASRTGGSNQPQHF. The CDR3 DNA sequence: TGTGCCAGCAGGACAGGGGGCAGCAATCAGCCCCAGCATTTT.